This TCR beta chain was recorded in a study of response to subunit inactivated influenza vaccine (dated 2018 in TCRdb). Describing the broader study: Deep quantitative profiling of the T cell receptor repertoire was used in the study to follow responses to a trivalent subunit inactivated influenza vaccine.

This clonotype was seen at least ten times. No cognate antigen has been identified for it. No base-level quality is on record; no much larger clone is a single base apart. Study-wide conclusions, independent of this receptor: According to the authors, only a limited number of new T cells may be recruited by each seasonal influenza vaccination.

V loses 10 bases, J loses 2 bases, and the germline ends lie 13 bases apart. The CDR3 spans 13 residues, from the cysteine through the phenylalanine. Only the CDR3 region is kept as DNA, spanning 39 bases read in frame from base 1. Library preparation used RT-PCR. TCRdb names Illumina HiSeq 2500 as the instrument used. TCRdb passed the public sequencing reads through fastp at Q25 and MiXCR, retaining productive beta sequences. When rows share a CDR3 protein, they turn into one entry using the most common DNA and genes. This sample gives about 570,000 distinct CDR3 sequences in total; about 11% of them show up just once. The top ten clonotypes cover more than 9.5% of the sample. These records were also assigned to another study, of T cells expressing NK-cell markers. The second study, in turn, reports: TCR beta cDNA libraries were prepared using 5'RACE template switching, which introduced a universal primer site and unique molecular identifiers. Three sorted T-cell subsets (CD3+CD56+NKG2C+, CD3+CD56+NKG2C- and CD3+CD56-NKG2C+) from about 8 donors had their TCR beta-chain repertoires profiled. Among the eight sequenced donors, seven were HCMV-seropositive and one was HCMV-seronegative. To restrict sorting to alphabetaTCR-expressing T cells, an anti-gammadeltaTCR antibody was added in several experiments. For roughly six donors, the dominant CD3+CD56+NKG2C+ clonotypes were among the top 10 CD8+ clonotypes and accounted for about 1.0-7.5% of CD8+ T cells. Those dominant clonotypes were again the most abundant among CD3+CD56-NKG2C+ cells in a handful of donors, at roughly 25-65%. Whether the expanded NKG2C-expressing T cell clones were specific for HCMV antigens was left unclear. The study sequenced eight donors, all healthy volunteers chosen at random: three men and five women. A commercial ELISA kit detecting HCMV-specific IgG in serum was used to determine HCMV serostatus. Ficoll density gradient centrifugation was used to isolate peripheral blood mononuclear cells from blood. For six donors, bulk peripheral blood T-cell repertoires were additionally sequenced from unsorted PBMC. cDNA synthesis was primed from the TCR beta constant segment and was followed by two successive PCR amplification steps. Illumina HiSeq 2000/2500, MiSeq or NextSeq was used to sequence libraries as 2 x 150 bp reads. MIGEC was used to demultiplex reads and group the reads by UMI, and MiTCR was used to assemble and quantify clonotypes. To exclude erroneous sequences, any TCR cDNA sequence not supported by at least two reads was discarded. Downstream repertoire analysis used the tcR package, and clonotypes were matched across fractions by CDR3 nucleotide sequence plus V segment. Antigen specificity was annotated against VDJdb with VDJmatch, allowing one amino acid substitution in CDR3.

Sequencing was performed on PBMCs from blood, taken on the day of vaccination. The sequence derives from a middle-aged man who received an inactivated influenza vaccine. Donor details come from another sample of the same person, matched by shared clones. The chain employs TRBV12-3 or TRBV12-4 and TRBJ2-3; the D segment is perhaps TRBD1 or TRBD2, each sharing 7 matched bases. The DNA is as follows: TGTGCCACAGGGGGGGGGGTCACAGATACGCAGTATTTT. Translated, it gives CATGGGVTDTQYF.